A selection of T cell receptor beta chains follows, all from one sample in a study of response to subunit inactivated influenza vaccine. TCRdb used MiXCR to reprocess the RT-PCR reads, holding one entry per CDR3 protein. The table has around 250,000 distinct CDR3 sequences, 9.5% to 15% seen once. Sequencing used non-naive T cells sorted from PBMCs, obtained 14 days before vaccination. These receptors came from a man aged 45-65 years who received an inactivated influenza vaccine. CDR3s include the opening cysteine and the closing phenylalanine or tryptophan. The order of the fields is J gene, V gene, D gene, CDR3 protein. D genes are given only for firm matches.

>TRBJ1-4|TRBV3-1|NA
CASSPPYRNEGKLFF
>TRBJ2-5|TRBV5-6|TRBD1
CASSFLGTGGATQYF
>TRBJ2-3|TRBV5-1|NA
CASSLDGQLTDTQYF
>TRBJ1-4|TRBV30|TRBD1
CAWSSGQHSEKLFF
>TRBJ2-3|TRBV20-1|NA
CSANRALVGDTQYF
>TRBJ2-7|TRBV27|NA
CASSLTGGGHEQYF
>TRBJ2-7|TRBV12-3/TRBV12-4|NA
CASSFGQSSYEQYF
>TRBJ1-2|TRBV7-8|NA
CASSEGVRGGYTF
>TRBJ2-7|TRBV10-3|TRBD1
CATRGQQDFSEQYF
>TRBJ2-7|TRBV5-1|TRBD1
CASSLVQGAGEQYF
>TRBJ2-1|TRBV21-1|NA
CALRTGGTEQFF
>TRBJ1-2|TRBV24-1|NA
CATSDLGTNYGYTF
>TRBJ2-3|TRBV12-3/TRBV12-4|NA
CASRPLGGPDTQYF
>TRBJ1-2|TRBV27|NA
CASRPQPGGNYGYTF
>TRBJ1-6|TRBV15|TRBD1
CATSRDSSYNSPLHF
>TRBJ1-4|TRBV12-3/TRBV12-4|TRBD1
CASSSQGAALGKLFF
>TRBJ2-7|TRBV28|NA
CASSSLRRTGYEQYF
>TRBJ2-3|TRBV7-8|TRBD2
CASRRTSGVADTQYF
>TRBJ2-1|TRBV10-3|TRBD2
CAISGGPTSGNEQFF
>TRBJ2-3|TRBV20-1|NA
CSAQSGLTSTDTQYF
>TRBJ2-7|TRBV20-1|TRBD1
CSARDMGQGAYEQYF
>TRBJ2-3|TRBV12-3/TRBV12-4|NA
CASTSRDGSHGTDTQYF
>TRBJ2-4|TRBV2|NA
CASSENQAYIQYF
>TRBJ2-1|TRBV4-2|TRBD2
CASSQVAGGSYNEQFF
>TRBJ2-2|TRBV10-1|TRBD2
CASSWRQPGLAGVMDTGELFF
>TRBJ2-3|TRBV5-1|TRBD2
CASSLEGLAGVDTQYF
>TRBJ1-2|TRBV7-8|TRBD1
CASSPDRGSLIYGYTF
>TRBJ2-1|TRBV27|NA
CASSLSGGTIGGEQFF